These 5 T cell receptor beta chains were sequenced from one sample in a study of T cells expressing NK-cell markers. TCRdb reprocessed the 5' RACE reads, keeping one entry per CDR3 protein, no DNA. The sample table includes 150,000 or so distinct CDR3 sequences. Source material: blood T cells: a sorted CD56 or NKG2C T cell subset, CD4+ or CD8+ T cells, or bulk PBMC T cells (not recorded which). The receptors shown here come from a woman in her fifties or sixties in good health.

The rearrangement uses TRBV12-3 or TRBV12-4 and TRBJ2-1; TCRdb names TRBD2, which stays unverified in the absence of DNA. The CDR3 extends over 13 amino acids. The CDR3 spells CASSSGRASEQFF.

CDR3: CASSYRDRYQPQHF. The V and J genes are TRBV28 and TRBJ1-5; the D call from TCRdb, TRBD1, cannot be confirmed without DNA. The CDR3 loop spans 14 amino acids. Germline V gene sequence: CDR1 MDHEN, CDR2 SYDVKM. Full variable domain (remainder filled in from reference TRBV28 and TRBJ1-5): DVKVTQSSRYLVKRTGEKVFLECVQDMDHENMFWYRQDPGLGLRLIYFSYDVKMKEKGDIPEGYSVSREKKERFSLILESASTNQTSMYLCASSYRDRYQPQHFGDGTRLSIL.

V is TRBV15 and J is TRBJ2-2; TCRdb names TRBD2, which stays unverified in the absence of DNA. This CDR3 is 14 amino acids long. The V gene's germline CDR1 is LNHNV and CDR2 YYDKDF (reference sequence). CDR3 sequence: CATSRDRGYGELFF.

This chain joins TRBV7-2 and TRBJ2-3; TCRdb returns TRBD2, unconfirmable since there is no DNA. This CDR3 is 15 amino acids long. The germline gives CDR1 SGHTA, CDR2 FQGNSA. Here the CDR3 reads CASSSPPDWIDTQYF.

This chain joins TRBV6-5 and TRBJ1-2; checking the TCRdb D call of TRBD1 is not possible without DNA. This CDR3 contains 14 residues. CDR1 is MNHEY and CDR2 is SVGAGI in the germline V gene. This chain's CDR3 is CASSSSQGDYGYTF.